This TCR beta chain was sequenced for a study of T cell repertoires in cytomegalovirus infection (dated by TCRdb to about 2019). Describing the broader study: Peptide stimulations targeted recently identified HLA-C-restricted CMV epitopes, whose presentation resists viral immunomodulation, together with well-studied HLA-B-restricted epitopes. Because public TCR beta signatures pointed to carriage of CMV infection together with the matching HLA type, the HLA type of each donor mattered for the analysis.

On the study overall, not on this receptor specifically: The ex vivo response was dominated by HLA-C-restricted CMV-specific TCR beta clonotypes, which also provided the single most frequent clonotype in two of eight donors. Cumulative frequency of public TCR beta family members discriminated carriers of CMV infection plus the relevant HLA type in this cohort and an independent 352-donor cohort.

This clonotype was detected many times. What this receptor recognizes is not known. The input lacks base qualities; no much larger clone sits a single base away. Reading the label with the study, this specimen's treatment or condition is: in vitro stimulation with specific CMV peptide epitopes to enrich CMV-specific T cells. The germline V gene sets CDR1 to SGHTA and CDR2 to FQGNSA. V loses 6 bases at its end and J loses 9 bases; junction bases beyond the gene matches: 8. The CDR3 starts with the cysteine, ends with the phenylalanine, and has 13 residues. Just CDR3 DNA is preserved here, 39 bases in frame from base 1. Instrument used: Illumina HiSeq 1500. TCRdb reprocessing: public reads trimmed at Q25 with fastp, clones called with MiXCR, in-frame beta chains kept. Every entry covers one CDR3 protein and lists the most common genes and DNA from its rows. In all, the sample holds about 400,000 distinct CDR3 sequences, and roughly a third of those were seen once. The top ten hold roughly 14% of the sample.

The source is a human donor in good health (CMV status not recorded). Some clones in this sample may be carry-over from other donors' samples. The source material was cultured PBMCs, sampled from culture after CMV antigen stimulation. The V gene is TRBV7-2 and the J gene is TRBJ2-1; TRBD1 lines up with 7 middle nucleotides. The CDR3 in this case is CASSRPGGAEQFF. Read as DNA, the sequence is TGTGCCAGCAGTCGCCCAGGGGGAGCTGAGCAGTTCTTC.